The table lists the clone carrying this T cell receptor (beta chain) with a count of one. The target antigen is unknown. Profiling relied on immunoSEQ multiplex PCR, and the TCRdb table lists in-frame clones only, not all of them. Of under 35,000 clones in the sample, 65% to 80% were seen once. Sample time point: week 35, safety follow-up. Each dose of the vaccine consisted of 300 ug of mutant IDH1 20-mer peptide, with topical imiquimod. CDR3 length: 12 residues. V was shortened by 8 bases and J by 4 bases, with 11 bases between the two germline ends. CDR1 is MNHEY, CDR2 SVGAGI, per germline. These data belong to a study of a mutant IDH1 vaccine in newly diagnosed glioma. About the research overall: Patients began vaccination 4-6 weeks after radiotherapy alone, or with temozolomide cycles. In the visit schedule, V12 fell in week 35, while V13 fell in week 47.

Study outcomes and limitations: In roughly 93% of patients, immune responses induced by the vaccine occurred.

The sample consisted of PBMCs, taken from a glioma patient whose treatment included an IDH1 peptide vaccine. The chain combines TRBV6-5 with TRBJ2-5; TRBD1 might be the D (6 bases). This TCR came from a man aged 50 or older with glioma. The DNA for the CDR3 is TGTGCCAGCGGAACAGGGATAGAGACCCAGTACTTC. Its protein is CASGTGIETQYF.